Shown below are 8 T cell receptor beta chains from a single sample sequenced in a study of blood T cell repertoires in COVID-19. Libraries were prepared by immunoSEQ multiplex PCR; TCRdb keeps only in-frame clonotypes and omits some of them. Counted here are a few hundred thousand clones, roughly 86% occurring once; the ten biggest clones make up about 2.9%. The sequencing input was peripheral blood. These receptors all stem from a human donor in a cohort sampled during active COVID-19.

This clone was seen only a few times. The chain couples TRBV4-2 to TRBJ1-4; TRBD1 aligns across 10 bases. The length of the CDR3 is 16 residues. Germline V gene lookup returns CDR1 LGHNA and CDR2 YNFKEQ. The junction had 10 bases not matched to a gene; V was cut back by 4 bases and J by 8 bases. This CDR3 reads CASSLTSGTGVEKLFF. For the CDR3, the DNA is TGTGCCAGCAGCCTAACCTCCGGGACAGGGGTCGAAAAACTGTTTTTT.

The chain has TRBV7-3 and TRBJ2-1; D is perhaps TRBD2 (5 bases). The V gene's germline CDR1 is SGHTA and CDR2 FQGTGA. The CDR3 consists of 15 residues. Trimming pared 3 bases from V and 7 bases from J, leaving 16 bases between. Here the CDR3 reads CASSLDSAVGNEQFF. The DNA of the CDR3 is TGTGCCAGCAGCTTGGACTCTGCGGTGGGGAATGAGCAGTTCTTC.

In its sample, this clone was seen once. The junction departs from the called germline gene at one end, perhaps through a read error. The rearrangement joins TRBV5-4 to TRBJ1-1; D is perhaps TRBD1 (5 bases). Germline CDR1 is SGHNT and CDR2 is YYREEE (reference sequence). CDR3 size: 17 residues. CDR3 coding DNA: TGTGCCAGCAGTTTGGGGCCCCGAAACTTTGAGCGGACTGAAGCTTTCTTT. Translated: CASSLGPRNFERTEAFF.

The CDR3 DNA reads TGTGCCAGCAGCACCAGGGGGTGGCAACCTTCAGAGACCCAGTACTTC. Translation gives CASSTRGWQPSETQYF. The V and J genes are TRBV11-2 and TRBJ2-5; 7 bases agree with TRBD1. This CDR3 has 16 residues. Per the germline V gene, CDR1 is SGHAT and CDR2 is FQNNGV. Trimming took 5 bases from V and 4 from J; bases not matched to a gene: 13. Full variable domain (outside the CDR3, taken from reference TRBV11-2 and TRBJ2-5): EAGVAQSPRYKIIEKRQSVAFWCNPISGHATLYWYQQILGQGPKLLIQFQNNGVVDDSQLPKDRFSAERLKGVDSTLKIQPAKLEDSAVYLCASSTRGWQPSETQYFGPGTRLLVL.

This chain joins TRBV29-1 and TRBJ2-2; the D is unclear. Germline V CDR1 and CDR2: SQVTM, ANQGSEA. This CDR3 has 11 amino acids. V lost 4 bases and J lost 8, with 8 bases in between. The CDR3 loop is CSVVGQGELFF. In DNA form, the CDR3 reads TGCAGCGTTGTTGGCCAGGGGGAGCTGTTTTTT.

The gene calls are TRBV27 and TRBJ2-5; TRBD2 aligns across 8 bases. The CDR3 is 16 residues long. Germline V lookup: CDR1 MNHEY, CDR2 SMNVEV (reference sequence). V shed 5 bases, J shed 5 bases, and the junction held 13 bases outside the gene matches. CDR3 loop: CASSPSSGDVWETQYF. DNA for the CDR3: TGTGCCAGCAGTCCAAGTAGCGGGGACGTTTGGGAGACCCAGTACTTC.

The chain has TRBV4-1 and TRBJ2-7, with a tentative D call TRBD2 (7 bases). V was pared by 5 bases and J by 4 bases, with 21 bases between. The CDR3 loop spans 16 amino acids. CDR1 and CDR2 from the germline V gene are MGHRA and YSYEKL. The CDR3 sequence is CASSSEQRGGGYEQYF. CDR3 nucleotide sequence: TGCGCCAGCAGCTCCGAACAGAGGGGAGGGGGTTACGAGCAGTACTTC.

The CDR3 DNA sequence: TGTGCCAGCAGCGCTGGGACAGACTATGGCTACACCTTC. Translation gives CASSAGTDYGYTF. V usage is TRBV2 and J usage is TRBJ1-2, with 7 bases lining up with TRBD1. Germline loops: CDR1 SNHLY, CDR2 FYNNEI. This CDR3 has 13 amino acids. J was trimmed by 3 bases and V by 6 bases; bases with no gene match: 4. Full variable domain (rest looked up from reference TRBV2 and TRBJ1-2): EPEVTQTPSHQVTQMGQEVILRCVPISNHLYFYWYRQILGQKVEFLVSFYNNEISEKSEIFDDQFSVERPDGSNFTLKIRSTKLEDSAMYFCASSAGTDYGYTFGSGTRLTVV.